The T cell receptor (beta chain) under discussion was sequenced for a study of blood T cell repertoires in COVID-19. On the study more broadly: Italy, Spain and the United States were the sources of the convalescent and acute COVID-19 samples. Sample material is recorded as cDNA or gDNA derived from T cells, B-cell-depleted T cells, or PBMCs.

The CDR3 consists of 13 residues. Germline CDR1 reads SEHNR; CDR2 reads FQNEAQ (reference sequence). Trimming removed 3 bases from V and 8 bases from J; junction bases left unmatched: 3. Authors' data handling: For nucleated cells, counts were estimated from reference gene primer amplification. Measured with immunoSEQ multiplex PCR; TCRdb has only the in-frame clones, and not every one. V, J and clone size were drawn from that table, and D and trimming were deduced from the DNA. The sample shows fewer than 250,000 clones, roughly four fifths of them seen only once. This chain uses TRBV7-9 with TRBJ1-1, with 10 bases aligning to TRBD1. The specimen sequenced was peripheral blood. The receptor was isolated from a woman between 65 and 79 years old with acute or convalescent COVID-19. DNA for the CDR3: TGTGCCAGCAGCTTCTTGACAGGGGGCGAAGCTTTCTTT. It translates to CASSFLTGGEAFF.